This T cell receptor (beta chain) was recorded in a study of CD8 T cells in ankylosing spondylitis. TCRdb analysed the 5' RACE reads with MiXCR anew, one entry per CDR3 protein. The sample includes under 250,000 distinct CDR3 sequences, about 10% of them seen just once. Study-level findings and limits: There was a TCR beta motif, made of several highly homologous variants, that appeared characteristic of ankylosing spondylitis blood. Reports of some motif variants in reactive arthritis synovial fluid and blood predate this one. Researchers reportedly found disease-linked clones significantly enriched in matched ankylosing spondylitis synovial fluid.

Germline V CDR1 and CDR2: MNHEY, SMNVEV (reference sequence). The CDR3 is made up of 13 amino acids. The ends were cut back, 3 bases at V and 14 bases at J, with 14 bases in the middle. At least ten counts were recorded for this clonotype. Antigen: not known. The receptor was derived from a male donor with ankylosing spondylitis or in good health (not recorded which). The sequencing input was blood, either unsorted or a sorted T cell fraction (not recorded which). J is TRBJ1-6 and V is TRBV27, with D maybe TRBD1 (6 bases). The DNA of the CDR3 is TGTGCCAGCAGTTTTGGGGGCCAAAAGGCCCTCCACTTT. Amino acids: CASSFGGQKALHF.